This entry lists 13 T cell receptor beta chains sequenced from one sample in a study of blood T cell repertoires in COVID-19. Clones were sequenced by immunoSEQ multiplex PCR, and TCRdb holds only the in-frame ones, with some missing. The sample shows under 150,000 clones, about 84% of them seen only once. Sequenced sample: peripheral blood. All receptors come from a man aged 50-60 years with acute or convalescent COVID-19.

The V call is TRBV27, the J call TRBJ1-2; 8 bases agree with TRBD1. Losses at the gene ends were 5 bases for V and 0 bases for J; bases not matched to a gene: 11. Germline V lookup: CDR1 MNHEY, CDR2 SMNVEV (reference sequence). CDR3 length: 17 amino acids. The CDR3, as DNA: TGTGCCAGCAGTCCCCTCTCAGGGGGCGCCTCTAACTATGGCTACACCTTC. It specifies CASSPLSGGASNYGYTF.

The gene calls are TRBV9 and TRBJ1-1; no firm D call. This CDR3 region has 12 residues. CDR1 is SGDLS, CDR2 YYNGEE, per germline. V was trimmed by 9 bases and J by 1 base, leaving 10 bases between them. The CDR3 sequence: CATGEGNTEAFF. The CDR3 DNA follows: TGTGCCACCGGGGAGGGGAACACTGAAGCTTTCTTT.

V is TRBV4-1 and J is TRBJ1-3; 10 nucleotides align to TRBD1. The CDR3 consists of 16 residues. With V trimmed by 4 bases and J by 4 bases, 7 bases remained unmatched. Per germline, CDR1 MGHRA and CDR2 YSYEKL. CDR3 nucleotides: TGCGCCAGCAGCCTAGCCGGGACAGGGGACGGAAACACCATATATTTT. It is translated as CASSLAGTGDGNTIYF.

This clone has more than one count but fewer than ten. The chain couples TRBV6-4 to TRBJ1-1; D call uncertain. The CDR3 extends over 14 amino acids. Germline V CDR1 and CDR2: MRHNA, SNTAGT. Trimming shortened V by 2 bases and J by 3 bases, and 10 bases separated the two germline ends. DNA for the CDR3: TGTGCCAGCAGTGACGGTCAGCGGGACACTGAAGCTTTCTTT. Its protein product is CASSDGQRDTEAFF.

This clone was counted once. The chain employs TRBV6-1 and TRBJ1-1; 7 bases match TRBD1. CDR1 and CDR2 (germline): MNHNS, SASEGT. The CDR3 is 15 residues long. With V trimmed by 2 bases and J by 2 bases, 5 bases remained unmatched. The CDR3 DNA sequence: TGTGCCAGCAGTGAATGGGGACAGCCAAACACTGAAGCTTTCTTT. Translation: CASSEWGQPNTEAFF.

The V and J genes are TRBV5-8 and TRBJ1-1; D unresolved. This CDR3 region has 13 residues. Trimming took off 1 base at V and 11 bases at J, with 15 bases between the two ends. Germline V CDR1 and CDR2: SGHTS, YDEGEE. CDR3 sequence reads: CASSLQWSSEAFF. DNA of the CDR3: TGTGCCAGCAGCTTGCAATGGAGTTCGGAGGCTTTCTTT.

The sample holds many counts of this clone. This chain joins TRBV10-1 and TRBJ2-7, with 9 bases identical to TRBD2. Germline V CDR1 and CDR2: WNHNN, SYGVQD (reference sequence). With 4 bases clipped from V and 1 base from J, the junction kept 11 bases outside the gene matches. This CDR3 region has 17 residues. CDR3 sequence: CASSGQNSGGKSYEQYF. The CDR3 nucleotides read TGCGCCAGCAGTGGGCAAAATAGCGGGGGTAAATCCTACGAGCAGTACTTC.

V usage is TRBV5-5 and J usage is TRBJ2-7, with D perhaps TRBD2 (6 bases). V gave up 0 bases and J gave up 0 bases, with 13 bases separating them. This CDR3 region has 16 residues. The V gene's germline CDR1 is SGHKS and CDR2 YYEKEE (reference sequence). In DNA form, the CDR3 reads TGTGCCAGCAGCTTGGGGGGCCGGGGGAGCTCCTACGAGCAGTACGTC. Residues: CASSLGGRGSSYEQYV.

This sequence joins TRBV7-8 and TRBJ2-1; TRBD2 matches 10 bases. The germline V gene encodes CDR1 SGHVS and CDR2 FQNEAQ. Trimming removed 10 bases from V and 4 bases from J; junction bases left unmatched: 7. The CDR3 has 14 amino acids. The CDR3 coding sequence is TGTGCCACAAGATTAGCGGGGGGTTACAATGAGCAGTTCTTC. This sequence encodes CATRLAGGYNEQFF.

The chain carries TRBV27 and TRBJ1-2; possible D gene TRBD1, 6 bases. The ends were cut back, 5 bases at V and 2 bases at J, with 9 bases in the middle. The germline V gene encodes CDR1 MNHEY and CDR2 SMNVEV (reference sequence). The CDR3 runs to 13 residues. The CDR3 here is CASSKQGNYGYTF. In DNA, the CDR3 is TGTGCCAGCAGTAAGCAGGGGAACTATGGCTACACCTTC.

The chain uses TRBV2 and TRBJ2-7; D possibly corresponds to TRBD2 (6 bases). Germline loops: CDR1 SNHLY, CDR2 FYNNEI. The V end lost 6 bases, the J end lost 2 bases, and 14 bases lay between the germline ends. The CDR3 covers 14 residues. CDR3 region: CASSSHGGAYEQYF. The CDR3 nucleotides are TGTGCCAGCAGCTCCCACGGGGGAGCCTACGAGCAGTACTTC.

The J gene is TRBJ1-2, the V gene TRBV6-1, with 9 bases matching TRBD1. The germline gives CDR1 MNHNS, CDR2 SASEGT. V trimming: 2 bases; J trimming: 2 bases; junction bases outside the gene matches: 6. The length of the CDR3 is 16 residues. CDR3 in DNA: TGTGCCAGCAGTGAATACGGACAGGGGATCAACTATGGCTACACCTTC. This gives the protein CASSEYGQGINYGYTF.

The rearrangement uses TRBV3-1 (or the pseudogene TRBV3-2) and TRBJ1-4, with D unclear. Trimming cost V 1 base and J 5 bases, with 11 bases left between them. CDR3 length equals 15 residues. The germline CDR1 and CDR2 sequences are LGHDT and YNNKEL (reference sequence). DNA for the CDR3: TGTGCCAGCAGCCAAGCTTATTACAGCAATGAAAAACTGTTTTTT. This gives the protein CASSQAYYSNEKLFF.